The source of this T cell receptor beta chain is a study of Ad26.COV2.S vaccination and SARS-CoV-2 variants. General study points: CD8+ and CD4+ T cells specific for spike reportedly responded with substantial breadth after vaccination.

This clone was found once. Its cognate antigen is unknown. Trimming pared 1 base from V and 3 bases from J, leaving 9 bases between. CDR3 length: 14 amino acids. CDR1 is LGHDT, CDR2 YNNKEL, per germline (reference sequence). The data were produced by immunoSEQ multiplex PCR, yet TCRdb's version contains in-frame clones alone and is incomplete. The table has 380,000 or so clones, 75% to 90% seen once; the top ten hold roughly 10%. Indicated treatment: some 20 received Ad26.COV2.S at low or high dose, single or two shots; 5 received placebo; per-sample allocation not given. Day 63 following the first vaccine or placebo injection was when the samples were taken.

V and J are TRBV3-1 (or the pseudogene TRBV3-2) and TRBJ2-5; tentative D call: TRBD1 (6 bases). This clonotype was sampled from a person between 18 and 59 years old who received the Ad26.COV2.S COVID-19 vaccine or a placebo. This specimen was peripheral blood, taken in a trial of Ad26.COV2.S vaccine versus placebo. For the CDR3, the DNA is TGTGCCAGCAGCCAAGGCGCAGGGGAAGAGACCCAGTACTTC. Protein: CASSQGAGEETQYF.